This T cell receptor (beta chain) was captured in a study of blood T cell repertoires in COVID-19. Study-level background: Samples of COVID-19 (acute and convalescent) were obtained from the United States, Italy and Spain.

Measured with immunoSEQ multiplex PCR; TCRdb has only the in-frame clones, and not every one. This table has about 300,000 clones, roughly 89% appearing once. V gave up 1 base and J gave up 3 bases, with 9 bases separating them. The CDR3 runs 14 residues. Germline V gene data show CDR1 as SGHVS and CDR2 as FQNEAQ. The clonotype comes from a woman between 25 and 40 years old with COVID-19, enrolled during active disease. This chain joins TRBV7-8 and TRBJ1-1, with D hard to call. What was sequenced was peripheral blood. The CDR3 is CASSLDRGDTEAFF. The CDR3 region has the DNA TGTGCCAGCAGCTTAGATCGGGGTGACACTGAAGCTTTCTTT.